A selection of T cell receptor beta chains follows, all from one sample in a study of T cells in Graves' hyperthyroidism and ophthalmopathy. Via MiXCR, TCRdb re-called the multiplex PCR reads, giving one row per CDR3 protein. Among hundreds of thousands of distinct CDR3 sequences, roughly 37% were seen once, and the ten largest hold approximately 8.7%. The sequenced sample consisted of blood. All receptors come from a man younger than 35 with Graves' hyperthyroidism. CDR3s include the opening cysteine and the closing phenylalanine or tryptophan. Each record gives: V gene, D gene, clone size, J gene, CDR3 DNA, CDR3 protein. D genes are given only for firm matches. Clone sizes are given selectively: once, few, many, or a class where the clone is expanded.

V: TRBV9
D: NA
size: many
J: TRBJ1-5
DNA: TGTGCCAGCAGCGTTTCTGGACGCGGCAATCAGCCCCAGCATTTT
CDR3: CASSVSGRGNQPQHF

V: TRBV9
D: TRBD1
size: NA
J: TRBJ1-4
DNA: TGTGCCAGCAGCGCCACAGGGGGCCTGACTAATGAAAAACTGTTTTTT
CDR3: CASSATGGLTNEKLFF

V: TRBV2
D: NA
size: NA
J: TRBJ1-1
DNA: TGTGCCAGCAGCGCGGAGGTATGGGGGAACACTGAAGCTTTCTTT
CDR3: CASSAEVWGNTEAFF

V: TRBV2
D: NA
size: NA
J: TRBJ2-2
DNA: TGTGCCAGCAGCCAGATTCACGGGGGCGACCCTGCCGAGCTGTTTTTT
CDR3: CASSQIHGGDPAELFF

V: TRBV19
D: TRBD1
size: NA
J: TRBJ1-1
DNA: TGTGCCAGTAGCAAACCCGGGACAGGGACTTTCTTT
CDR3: CASSKPGTGTFF

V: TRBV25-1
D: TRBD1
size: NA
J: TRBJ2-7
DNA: TGTGCCAGCAGCCGGGACAGGGCTGGGCAGTACTTC
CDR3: CASSRDRAGQYF

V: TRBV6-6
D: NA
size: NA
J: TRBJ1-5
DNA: TGTGCCAGCCACCCCCGCAGGGCACCCATCGATAGCAATCAGCCCCAGCATTTT
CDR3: CASHPRRAPIDSNQPQHF

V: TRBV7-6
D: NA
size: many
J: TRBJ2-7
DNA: TGTGCCAGCAGCTTGGGACCGGATTCCTACGAGCAGTACTTC
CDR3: CASSLGPDSYEQYF

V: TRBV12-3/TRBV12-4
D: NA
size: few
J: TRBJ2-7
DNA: TGTGCCAGCAGTTTTTGGGCGGCAGCTATCTACGAGCAGTACTTC
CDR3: CASSFWAAAIYEQYF

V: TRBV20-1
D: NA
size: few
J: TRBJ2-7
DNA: TGCAGTGCTAGAGATCAGGCCTCCTACGAGCAGTACTTC
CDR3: CSARDQASYEQYF

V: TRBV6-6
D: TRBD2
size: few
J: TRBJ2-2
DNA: TGTGCCAGCAGTTACCAGACTAGCGGAAACACCGGGGAGCTGTTTTTT
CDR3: CASSYQTSGNTGELFF

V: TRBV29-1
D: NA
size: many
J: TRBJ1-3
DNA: TGCAGCGTTGATAAGGGGTCTGGTGGAAACACCATATATTTT
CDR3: CSVDKGSGGNTIYF

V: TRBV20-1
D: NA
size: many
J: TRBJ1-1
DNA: TGCAGTGCTAGAGAGCCTAACCAGAACACTGAAGCTTTCTTT
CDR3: CSAREPNQNTEAFF

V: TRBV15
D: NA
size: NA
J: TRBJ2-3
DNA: TGTGCCACCAGCAGAGCCTACACAGATACGCAGTATTTT
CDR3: CATSRAYTDTQYF

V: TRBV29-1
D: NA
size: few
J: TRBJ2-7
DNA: TGCAGCGTTGTGTGGCTCCAGCCGTTTGATGAGCTCCAAGGCGAGCAGTACTTC
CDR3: CSVVWLQPFDELQGEQYF

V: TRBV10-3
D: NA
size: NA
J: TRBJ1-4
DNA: TGTGCCATCAACGAGACAGAGAATGAAAAACTGTTTTTT
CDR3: CAINETENEKLFF

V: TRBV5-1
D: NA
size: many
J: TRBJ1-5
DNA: TGTGCCAGCAGTTTAGGAGCGGGGAGCAATCAGCCCCAGCATTTT
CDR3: CASSLGAGSNQPQHF

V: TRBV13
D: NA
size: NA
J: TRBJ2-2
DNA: TGTGCCAGCAGCGAGGGGCCCGGGGAGCTGTTTTTT
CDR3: CASSEGPGELFF

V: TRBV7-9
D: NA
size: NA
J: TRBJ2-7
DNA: TGTGCCAGCAGCCAAGAGATTATAGGTTACTACGAGCAGTACTTC
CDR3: CASSQEIIGYYEQYF

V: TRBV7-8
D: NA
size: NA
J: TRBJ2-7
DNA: TGTGCCAGCAGCTTTGGGACTCAGAACGAGCAGTACTTC
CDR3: CASSFGTQNEQYF

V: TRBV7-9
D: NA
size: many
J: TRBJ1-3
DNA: TGTGCCAGCAGCTTACAGGGAGGAAACACCATATATTTT
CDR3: CASSLQGGNTIYF

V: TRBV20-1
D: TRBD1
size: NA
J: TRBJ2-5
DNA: TGCAGTGCAGGACAGGGGGCGGAAGAGACCCAGTACTTC
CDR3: CSAGQGAEETQYF

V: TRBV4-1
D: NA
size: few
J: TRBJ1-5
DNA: TGCGCCAGCAGCCAAGAGGGGGGTTATCAGCCCCAGCATTTT
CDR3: CASSQEGGYQPQHF

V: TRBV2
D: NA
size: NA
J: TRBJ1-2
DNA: TGTGCCAGCAGAGTTAGCGGGGGCTCCACGTTC
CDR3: CASRVSGGSTF

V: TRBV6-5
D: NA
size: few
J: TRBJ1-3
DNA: TGTGCCAGCAGTTACTCGGGGACGGTTTCTGGAAACACCATATATTTT
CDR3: CASSYSGTVSGNTIYF

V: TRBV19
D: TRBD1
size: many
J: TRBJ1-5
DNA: TGTGCCAGTAGTATAACGGGGACAGGGGATCAGCCCCAGCATTTT
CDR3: CASSITGTGDQPQHF

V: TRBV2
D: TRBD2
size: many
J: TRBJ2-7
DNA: TGTGCCAGCAGCGGACTCCATGGGAGGGACTACGAGCAGTACTTC
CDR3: CASSGLHGRDYEQYF

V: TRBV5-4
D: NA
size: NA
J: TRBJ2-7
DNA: TGCGCCAGCAGCTTCCCCCCCGGGGGCACCTACGAGCAGTACTTC
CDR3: CASSFPPGGTYEQYF

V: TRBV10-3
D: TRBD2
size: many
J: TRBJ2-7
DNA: TGTGCCATCAGTGGCGCTAGCGGGAGGATGAGCTCCTACGAGCAGTACTTC
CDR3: CAISGASGRMSSYEQYF

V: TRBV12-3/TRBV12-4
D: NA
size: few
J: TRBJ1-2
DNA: TGTGCCAGCAGAACCCCGGACAGCTATTTGAATGGCGGCTACACCTTC
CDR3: CASRTPDSYLNGGYTF

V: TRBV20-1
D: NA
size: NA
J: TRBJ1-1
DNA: TGCAGTGCAGGGCTTAAGGCTGAAGCTTTCTTT
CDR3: CSAGLKAEAFF

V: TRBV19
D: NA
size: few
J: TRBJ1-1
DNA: TGTGCCAGTAGTGCTACCGGGACACGGAACACTGAAGCTTTCTTT
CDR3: CASSATGTRNTEAFF

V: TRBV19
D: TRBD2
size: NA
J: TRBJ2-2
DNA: TGTGCCTCTTTGGGGTTTGGCGGGGGTTACACCGGGGAGCTGTTTTTT
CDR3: CASLGFGGGYTGELFF

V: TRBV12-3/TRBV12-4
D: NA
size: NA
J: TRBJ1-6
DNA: TGTGCCAGCAGTAGAGGACCGGGCCCGGAACCCCTCCACTTT
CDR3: CASSRGPGPEPLHF

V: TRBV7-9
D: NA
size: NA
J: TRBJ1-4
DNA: TGTGCCAGCAGCCCCAGTGGGATGGGGGGAAAACTGTTTTTT
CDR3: CASSPSGMGGKLFF

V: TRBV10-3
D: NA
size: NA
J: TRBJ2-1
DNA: TGTGCCATCAGTGAGTTGGCGGCCACTACCATCCATGAGCAGTTCTTC
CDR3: CAISELAATTIHEQFF

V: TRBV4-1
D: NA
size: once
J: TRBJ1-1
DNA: TGCGCCAGCAGCCAAGATAGTATACAGGGACTCGTTGAAGCTTTCTTT
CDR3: CASSQDSIQGLVEAFF

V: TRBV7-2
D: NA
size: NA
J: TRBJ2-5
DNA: TGTGCCAGCAGCTTAAGGGGATCCGATCAGCCCCAGTACTTC
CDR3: CASSLRGSDQPQYF

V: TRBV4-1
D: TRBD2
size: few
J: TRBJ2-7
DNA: TGCGCCAGCAGCCAACCCCGGGAGGGAGATCCCTACGAGCAGTACTTC
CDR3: CASSQPREGDPYEQYF

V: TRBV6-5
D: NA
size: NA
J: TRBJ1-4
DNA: TGTGCCAGCAGACCCACGGGGACTCCTAATGAAAAACTGTTTTTT
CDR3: CASRPTGTPNEKLFF

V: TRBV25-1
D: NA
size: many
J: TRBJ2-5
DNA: TGTGCCAGCAGTGAATGGGGGCAAGAGACCCAGTACTTC
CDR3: CASSEWGQETQYF

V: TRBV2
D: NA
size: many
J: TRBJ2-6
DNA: TGTGCCAGCAGTGACCTTCGTAACTCTGGGGCCAACGTCCTGACTTTC
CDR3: CASSDLRNSGANVLTF

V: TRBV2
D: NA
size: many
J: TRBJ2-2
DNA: TGTGCCAGCAGAGGGGACGCCGCGAACACCGGGGAGCTGTTTTTT
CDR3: CASRGDAANTGELFF

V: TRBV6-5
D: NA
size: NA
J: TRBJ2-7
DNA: TGTGCCAGCAGTTACGGCGTCGAAACCTACGAGCAGTACTTC
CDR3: CASSYGVETYEQYF

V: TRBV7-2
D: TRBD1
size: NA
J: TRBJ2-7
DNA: TGTGCCAGCAGTTATGGGACAGGGTATCTCTACGAGCAGTACTTC
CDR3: CASSYGTGYLYEQYF

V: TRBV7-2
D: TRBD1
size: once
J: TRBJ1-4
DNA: TGTGCCAGCAGCACGACAGGGTCCAATGAAAAACTGTTTTTT
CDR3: CASSTTGSNEKLFF

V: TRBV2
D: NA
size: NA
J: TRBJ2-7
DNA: TGTGCCAGCAGTTTGGGCAGCACTTCCTACGAGCAGTACTTC
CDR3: CASSLGSTSYEQYF

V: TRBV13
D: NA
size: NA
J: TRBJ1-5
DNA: TGTGCCAGCAGCTCGAGGGACAAGGGGCAGCCCCAGCATTTT
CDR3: CASSSRDKGQPQHF

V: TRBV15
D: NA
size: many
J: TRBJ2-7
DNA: TGTGCCACCAGCAGTGGTGGGAGGACCTACGAGCAGTACTTC
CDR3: CATSSGGRTYEQYF

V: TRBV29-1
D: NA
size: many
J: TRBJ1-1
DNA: TGCAGCGGTGAACCGGCTAACACTGAAGCTTTCTTT
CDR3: CSGEPANTEAFF

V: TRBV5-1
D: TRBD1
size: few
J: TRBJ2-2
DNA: TGCGCCAGCGGGGACAGGGTCGGTGTTAACACCGGGGAGCTGTTTTTT
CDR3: CASGDRVGVNTGELFF

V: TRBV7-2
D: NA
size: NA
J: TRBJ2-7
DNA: TGTGCCAGCAGCTTAGAAGCCCGAAACTACGAGCAGTACTTC
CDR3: CASSLEARNYEQYF

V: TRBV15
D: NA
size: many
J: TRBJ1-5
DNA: TGTGCCACCAGCAGAGATCGGGCAGGGAATCAGCCCCAGCATTTT
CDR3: CATSRDRAGNQPQHF

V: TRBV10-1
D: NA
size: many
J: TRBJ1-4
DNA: TGCGCCAGCAGCGGCGACAGACGTGAAAAACTGTTTTTT
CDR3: CASSGDRREKLFF

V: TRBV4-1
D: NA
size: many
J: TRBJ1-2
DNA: TGCGCCAGCAGCCAAGAAAGGAGCGGCTACACCTTC
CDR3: CASSQERSGYTF